This T cell receptor (beta chain) was captured by sequencing in a study of cytomegalovirus exposure and HLA in healthy donors. Notes on the study in general: Among the CMV-associated chains, three were confirmed in vitro as specific for CMV antigens. In an earlier analysis, in 587 donors, most V segments appeared productive either ~90% or ~30% of the time.

Primers included in the PCR were 60 Vbeta and 13 Jbeta primers. Produced via immunoSEQ multiplex PCR; TCRdb's table is partial and in-frame only. This sample has more than 100,000 clones, with approximately 76% found just once. As concerns this clone: Its matching antigen is unknown.

Healthy individuals who donated bone marrow served as the donors. Germline assignment: CDR1 SGHRS and CDR2 YFSETQ. V lost 4 bases, J lost 10 bases, and 10 bases stayed unmatched. There are 13 residues in the CDR3. Sequenced input: PBMCs. The J gene is TRBJ1-2, the V gene TRBV5-1, with 7 bases lining up with TRBD1. The source of this sequence is a man in his sixties in good health and CMV-seropositive. The CDR3 sequence: CASSIDRAGVYTF. In DNA form, the CDR3 reads TGCGCCAGCAGCATCGACAGGGCTGGGGTCTACACCTTC.